What follows is one TCR beta chain and its context. The antigen remains unidentified. This entry belongs to a study of cytomegalovirus exposure and HLA in healthy donors. Looking at the study overall: The 130 or so validation repertoires, a later analysis reported, used the same platform as the roughly 660 repertoires from the first cohort.

Overall study findings and caveats: Specificity of a few CMV-associated chains for CMV antigens was verified in vitro.

The assay was immunoSEQ multiplex PCR, and TCRdb's table has in-frame clones only and misses some. Of 200,000 to 250,000 clones in the sample, under 95% were seen once. The germline CDR1 and CDR2 sequences are SNHLY and FYNNEI. The trim removed 5 bases at V and 8 bases at J, leaving 10 bases unmatched. CDR3 size: 15 residues. The V call is TRBV2, the J call TRBJ2-1; 9 bases agree with TRBD2. The specimen was PBMCs. The sequence was obtained from a woman younger than 30 in good health and CMV-seronegative. CDR3 DNA: TGTGCCAGCAGTCAAAGCTCGGGACTAGCCTATGAGCAGTTCTTC. Its protein is CASSQSSGLAYEQFF.